This entry concerns a single T cell receptor beta chain. These data are taken from a study of blood T cell repertoires in COVID-19. This CDR3 spans 16 amino acids. Germline CDR1 is SGHTA and CDR2 is FQGNSA. V lost 6 bases, J lost 0 bases, and 8 bases stayed unmatched. The assay was immunoSEQ multiplex PCR, and TCRdb's table has in-frame clones only and misses some. The table lists around 70,000 clones, roughly 84% of them singletons. The receptor was derived from a man in his fifties with acute or convalescent COVID-19. Material: peripheral blood. The V call is TRBV7-2, the J call TRBJ2-1; 7 bases are a match to TRBD2. CDR3 amino acids: CASRVTSSSSYNEQFF. The CDR3 coding sequence is TGTGCCAGCAGGGTGACTAGCTCGAGCTCCTACAATGAGCAGTTCTTC.